This T cell receptor (beta chain) was profiled in a study of CD8+CD57+ T cells in acquired aplastic anemia. Study as a whole: Sorted CD4+ and CD8+ cells yielded DNA averaging around 3.5 ug. Healthy donor CD4+ samples were sequenced to a depth that averaged roughly 10 million reads.

This clonotype was seen many times. What it binds is unknown. Whole-study findings and limits: Some 30 was the count of CD8+ CDR3 sequences that patients shared with controls.

Germline V gene data show CDR1 as SGDLS and CDR2 as YYNGEE. CDR3 length: 17 residues. V gave up 4 bases and J gave up 0 bases; unmatched junction bases: 10. Using genomic DNA as the template, TCR beta VDJ and CDR3 profiling was carried out. MiXCR was run by TCRdb on the reads, yielding one entry per CDR3 protein. Of 200,000 to 250,000 distinct CDR3 sequences listed, over 55% are singletons. The clonotype originates from a human donor in good health. The source material was sorted CD4+, CD8+, or CD8+CD57+ T cells (not recorded which) from PBMCs. The V call is TRBV9, the J call TRBJ1-2; 9 nucleotides align to TRBD1. The DNA of the CDR3 is TGTGCCAGCAGCATAAGGGACAGGGTTGGGGCTAACTATGGCTACACCTTC. It specifies CASSIRDRVGANYGYTF.